The next 31 T cell receptor beta chains were all read from a single sample in a study of OX40 agonist ivuxolimab in advanced cancers. Some clones are missing from TCRdb's copy, which holds only in-frame ones; the method was immunoSEQ multiplex PCR. There are some 150,000 clones in the sample; 93% occur only once, and 1% lies in the top ten. The sequencing used CD4+ or CD8+ T cells sorted from blood, collected in a trial of the OX40 agonist ivuxolimab. The receptors originated from an adult with an advanced solid tumor such as melanoma, head and neck, liver or kidney cancer.

The chain joins TRBV19 to TRBJ1-1; 9 positions agree with TRBD1. Trimming cost V 8 bases and J 1 base; bases outside gene matches: 14. CDR1 and CDR2 (germline): LNHDA, SQIVND (reference sequence). CDR3 length: 17 residues. This CDR3 is CASSGHYRGPKNTEAFF. The CDR3 nucleotides are TGTGCCAGTTCAGGACACTACAGGGGGCCTAAGAACACTGAAGCTTTCTTT.

The CDR3 loop is CASSVDQGTGNTIYF. The CDR3 DNA is TGTGCCAGCAGCGTCGATCAGGGGACTGGAAACACCATATATTTT. The J gene is TRBJ1-3, the V gene TRBV9; D is perhaps TRBD1 (6 bases). This CDR3 spans 15 amino acids. Trimming removed 2 bases at V and 2 bases at J, with 11 bases between. CDR1 and CDR2 (germline): SGDLS, YYNGEE.

V and J are TRBV19 and TRBJ1-2; 7 bases line up with TRBD1. The J segment lost 1 base and the V segment lost 1 base, leaving 3 bases of the junction unmatched. The CDR3 is made up of 15 amino acids. CDR1 is LNHDA and CDR2 is SQIVND in the germline V gene (reference sequence). CDR3 loop: CASSIVGTVNYGYTF. CDR3 nucleotide sequence: TGTGCCAGTAGTATAGTCGGGACAGTTAACTATGGCTACACCTTC.

The chain links TRBV11-3 to TRBJ2-5; TRBD2 agrees at 11 bases. The CDR3 totals 17 residues. V trimming: 5 bases; J trimming: 5 bases; junction bases outside the gene matches: 13. Germline V gene sequence: CDR1 SGHNT, CDR2 YENEEA. The CDR3 DNA reads TGTGCCAGCAGCCCCGGCCTAACTAGCGGGGGTGGGGAGACCCAGTACTTC. Its translation is CASSPGLTSGGGETQYF.

The gene calls are TRBV6-5 and TRBJ2-7; D tentatively reads TRBD1 or TRBD2 (7 bases each). V was pared by 8 bases and J by 4 bases, with 21 bases between. Germline assignment: CDR1 MNHEY and CDR2 SVGAGI. This CDR3 contains 15 residues. CDR3: CASRPGGDHLYEQYF. The CDR3, as DNA: TGTGCCAGCCGCCCAGGGGGGGATCATTTATACGAGCAGTACTTC.

This clone was seen only a few times. The chain couples TRBV4-3 to TRBJ2-3; D gene uncertain. Germline lookup yields CDR1 LGHNA and CDR2 YSLEER. This CDR3 comprises 13 residues. V was cut by 0 bases and J by 2 bases, with 3 bases left in between. As DNA, the CDR3 is TGCGCCAGCAGCCAAGACAACACAGATACGCAGTATTTT. This sequence encodes CASSQDNTDTQYF.

The chain couples TRBV5-6 to TRBJ2-2; D might be TRBD1 (6 bases). The germline CDR1 and CDR2 sequences are SGHDT and YYEEEE. Trimming took off 4 bases at V and 3 bases at J, with 19 bases between the two ends. The CDR3 covers 17 residues. The CDR3 sequence is CASSPRGRIGYTGELFF. Here the CDR3 DNA reads TGTGCCAGCAGCCCCAGGGGCAGGATAGGATACACCGGGGAGCTGTTTTTT.

The chain couples TRBV5-1 to TRBJ1-1; D is possibly TRBD1 (6 bases). Looked up from germline, CDR1 is SGHRS and CDR2 is YFSETQ. The CDR3 loop spans 16 amino acids. With 1 base removed from V and 3 bases from J, the gap between germline ends came to 16 bases. The CDR3 spells CASSLFRGFRYTEAFF. CDR3 DNA sequence: TGCGCCAGCAGCTTGTTCAGGGGCTTTAGGTACACTGAAGCTTTCTTT.

This sequence joins TRBV7-3 and TRBJ2-3; D could derive from TRBD1 or TRBD2 (5 bases each). The CDR3 spans 14 residues. Germline values: CDR1 SGHTA, CDR2 FQGTGA. Deletions cut 7 bases from V and 0 bases from J, with 11 bases between. CDR3 in DNA: TGTGCCAGCACACCGGGACGGAGCACAGATACGCAGTATTTT. Its protein product is CASTPGRSTDTQYF.

This chain links TRBV5-3 with TRBJ2-5, with TRBD2 matching over 9 bases. TRBV5-3 is placed among ORFs of uncertain function. This CDR3 comprises 14 residues. The V segment lost 8 bases and the J segment 1 base; nucleotides outside the gene matches: 6. CDR3 nucleotides: TGTGCCAGCAGCCTAGCGGGGACCCAAGAGACCCAGTACTTC. Amino acid sequence: CASSLAGTQETQYF.

The chain is built from TRBV7-2 and TRBJ2-7; maybe TRBD1 (6 bases). V shed 4 bases and J shed 8 bases, with 12 bases lying between them. Germline V lookup: CDR1 SGHTA, CDR2 FQGNSA. The CDR3 length is 12 residues. The CDR3 coding sequence is TGTGCCAGCAGCTCCTCAGGGGTTAAGCAGTACTTC. The encoded protein is CASSSSGVKQYF.

The chain uses TRBV15 and TRBJ1-4, with D maybe TRBD1 (5 bases). The CDR3 is 15 amino acids. Looked up from germline, CDR1 is LNHNV and CDR2 is YYDKDF (reference sequence). V was trimmed by 0 bases and J by 3 bases, leaving 8 bases between them. CDR3 nucleotide sequence: TGTGCCACCAGCAGAGACCAGGGCTCTAATGAAAAACTGTTTTTT. Encoded protein: CATSRDQGSNEKLFF.

The genes are TRBV9 and TRBJ2-1; TRBD2 aligns across 7 bases. V gave up 7 bases and J gave up 4 bases; unmatched junction bases: 14. The CDR3 loop spans 16 amino acids. From germline, CDR1 is SGDLS and CDR2 YYNGEE. CDR3 amino acids: CASSNLSGAPYNEQFF. The CDR3 DNA sequence: TGTGCCAGCTCGAACTTAAGCGGGGCACCTTACAATGAGCAGTTCTTC.

The rearrangement links TRBV7-2 to TRBJ2-7; D possibly corresponds to TRBD1 (6 bases). V was pared by 1 base and J by 4 bases, with 14 bases between. CDR1 is SGHTA and CDR2 is FQGNSA in the germline V gene. The CDR3 loop spans 15 amino acids. Here the CDR3 reads CASSLGLGAPYEQYF. The CDR3 nucleotides read TGTGCCAGCAGCTTAGGGTTGGGGGCTCCGTACGAGCAGTACTTC.

This clone was picked up a small number of times. The same CDR3 arises from other DNA sequences in this sample as well. This chain joins TRBV5-6 and TRBJ2-7, with 9 nucleotides matching TRBD1. V lost 2 bases, J lost 4 bases, and 4 bases stayed unmatched. The germline CDR1 and CDR2 sequences are SGHDT and YYEEEE. The CDR3 has 14 residues. Here the CDR3 reads CASSFGQGRYEQYF. In DNA, the CDR3 is TGTGCCAGCAGCTTCGGACAGGGGAGGTACGAGCAGTACTTC.

The V gene is TRBV7-9, the J gene TRBJ2-7; 7 bases align to TRBD1. With V trimmed by 1 base and J by 3 bases, 9 bases remained unmatched. The CDR3 spans 16 residues. Germline V gene sequence: CDR1 SEHNR, CDR2 FQNEAQ (reference sequence). This chain's CDR3 is CASSLGPGGRNYEQYF. Here the CDR3 DNA reads TGTGCCAGCAGCTTAGGACCAGGGGGACGAAACTACGAGCAGTACTTC. Looking up the rest from reference TRBV7-9 and TRBJ2-7 gives the full variable domain: DTGVSQNPRHKITKRGQNVTFRCDPISEHNRLYWYRQTLGQGPEFLTYFQNEAQLEKSRLLSDRFSAERPKGSFSTLEIQRTEQGDSAMYLCASSLGPGGRNYEQYFGPGTRLTVT.

V is TRBV6-4 and J is TRBJ1-1, with TRBD1 matching 8 bases. Trimming removed 1 base from V and 5 bases from J; junction bases left unmatched: 0. The CDR3 runs 13 residues. CDR1 MRHNA and CDR2 SNTAGT come from the germline V gene. CDR3 loop: CASSDYRGTEAFF. In DNA form, the CDR3 reads TGTGCCAGCAGTGACTACAGGGGGACTGAAGCTTTCTTT.

This chain connects TRBV7-9 to TRBJ2-3; 14 bases are a match to TRBD2. This CDR3 spans 15 amino acids. CDR1 and CDR2 from the germline V gene are SEHNR and FQNEAQ (reference sequence). J was trimmed by 5 bases and V by 3 bases; bases with no gene match: 1. The CDR3, as DNA: TGTGCCAGCAGCTTTGGACTAGCGGGAGGAGATACGCAGTATTTT. The encoded protein is CASSFGLAGGDTQYF.

The gene calls are TRBV11-3 and TRBJ2-1; D unclear. V dropped 1 base and J dropped 5 bases, with 3 bases sitting between them. The V gene's germline CDR1 is SGHNT and CDR2 YENEEA. The CDR3 runs to 12 residues. Here the CDR3 reads CASSLAHNEQFF. DNA of the CDR3: TGTGCCAGCAGCTTAGCACACAATGAGCAGTTCTTC.

With regard to this clone: At one end, the junction sequence differs from germline, possibly due to a read error. V and J are TRBV19 and TRBJ1-5; D might be TRBD1 (6 bases). Per the germline V gene, CDR1 is LNHDA and CDR2 is SQIVND (reference sequence). The CDR3 loop spans 11 amino acids. In nucleotides, the CDR3 is TGTGCCAGTAGTACATGGGGACATATGGATTTT. As protein: CASSTWGHMDF.

V and J are TRBV6-5 and TRBJ1-1; TRBD1 is a possible D gene (5 bases). The length of the CDR3 is 13 residues. Germline V lookup: CDR1 MNHEY, CDR2 SVGAGI. V was trimmed by 10 bases and J by 0 bases, leaving 12 bases between them. The CDR3 region is CAITRQLNTEAFF. The DNA for the CDR3 is TGTGCCATCACCAGACAGTTGAACACTGAAGCTTTCTTT.

The J gene is TRBJ2-5, the V gene TRBV9, with 10 bases matching TRBD2. The CDR3 runs to 15 residues. Germline loops: CDR1 SGDLS, CDR2 YYNGEE. V trimming: 0 bases; J trimming: 4 bases; junction bases outside the gene matches: 3. The CDR3 spells CASSVAGLAAETQYF. DNA of the CDR3: TGTGCCAGCAGCGTAGCCGGACTAGCGGCAGAGACCCAGTACTTC.

This chain uses TRBV5-1 with TRBJ2-1; tentatively, D is TRBD1 or TRBD2 (5 bases each). Germline V lookup: CDR1 SGHRS, CDR2 YFSETQ. The CDR3 is made up of 14 amino acids. The V end was cut by 5 bases, the J end by 8 bases, with 17 bases between. This CDR3 is CASRRGSGNDEQFF. CDR3 nucleotides: TGCGCCAGCAGGAGGGGATCGGGGAATGATGAGCAGTTCTTC.

The chain combines TRBV6-1 with TRBJ2-1; 9 bases match TRBD1. Germline V gene sequence: CDR1 MNHNS, CDR2 SASEGT. The CDR3 extends over 14 amino acids. V lost 7 bases to trimming and J lost 2 bases; unmatched junction nucleotides: 3. This CDR3 is CASTRDRAYNEQFF. The CDR3 DNA sequence: TGTGCCAGCACCCGGGACAGGGCCTACAATGAGCAGTTCTTC.

CDR3 protein: CASSPYPGPYEQYF. Written as DNA, the CDR3 is TGTGCCAGCAGCCCTTATCCAGGTCCTTACGAGCAGTACTTC. The J gene is TRBJ2-7, the V gene TRBV13; D is uncertain. The CDR3 runs to 14 residues. In germline, CDR1 is PRHDT, CDR2 FYEKMQ (reference sequence). V lost 5 bases and J lost 4, with 15 bases in between. Full variable domain (remainder filled in from reference TRBV13 and TRBJ2-7): AAGVIQSPRHLIKEKRETATLKCYPIPRHDTVYWYQQGPGQDPQFLISFYEKMQSDKGSIPDRFSAQQFSDYHSELNMSSLELGDSALYFCASSPYPGPYEQYFGPGTRLTVT.

V is TRBV19 and J is TRBJ1-2; 8 bases align to TRBD1. Trimming took 5 bases from V and 3 from J; bases not matched to a gene: 2. The length of the CDR3 is 13 residues. Germline V lookup: CDR1 LNHDA, CDR2 SQIVND (reference sequence). CDR3 sequence reads: CASSPQGDYGYTF. The DNA for the CDR3 is TGTGCCAGTAGTCCACAGGGGGACTATGGCTACACCTTC.

The V gene is TRBV18, the J gene TRBJ2-2; D unresolved. Per germline, CDR1 KGHSH and CDR2 LQKENI. Trimming left V 3 bases short and J 1 base short, with 6 bases between. The CDR3 loop spans 14 amino acids. Here the CDR3 reads CASSPPGNTGELFF. The CDR3 DNA reads as TGTGCCAGCTCACCGCCCGGGAACACCGGGGAGCTGTTTTTT.

V gene TRBV2 combines with J gene TRBJ1-4; the D is unclear. The germline CDR1 and CDR2 sequences are SNHLY and FYNNEI. Between the trimmed V and J ends, which lost 4 bases and 3 bases, there was a span of 15 bases. The length of the CDR3 is 16 residues. CDR3 in DNA: TGTGCCAGCAGTGCCCGGAGCGGGGTCCCTAATGAAAAACTGTTTTTT. As protein: CASSARSGVPNEKLFF. The variable domain in full, with the rest retrieved from reference TRBV2 and TRBJ1-4, is EPEVTQTPSHQVTQMGQEVILRCVPISNHLYFYWYRQILGQKVEFLVSFYNNEISEKSEIFDDQFSVERPDGSNFTLKIRSTKLEDSAMYFCASSARSGVPNEKLFFGSGTQLSVL.

The rearrangement uses TRBV5-6 and TRBJ1-3; D gene ambiguous. Trimming cost V 1 base and J 0 bases, with 5 bases left between them. This CDR3 comprises 14 residues. Germline lookup yields CDR1 SGHDT and CDR2 YYEEEE. The CDR3 coding sequence is TGTGCCAGCAGCTTGCCAACCTCTGGAAACACCATATATTTT. It specifies CASSLPTSGNTIYF.

The chain is built from TRBV12-5 and TRBJ1-1; perhaps TRBD1 as D (5 bases). Trimming removed 1 base at V and 3 bases at J, with 12 bases between. The CDR3 has 15 amino acids. Germline loops: CDR1 LGHNT, CDR2 FRNRAP. CDR3 nucleotide sequence: TGTGCTAGTGGTTTGGGCTCGGGACTGGACACTGAAGCTTTCTTT. This gives the protein CASGLGSGLDTEAFF.

CDR3 coding DNA: TGTGCCAGCAGCGTAGCAACAGGGATAGGCGGCGGGGAGCTGTTTTTT. Translating gives CASSVATGIGGGELFF. The J gene is TRBJ2-2, the V gene TRBV9, with D possibly TRBD1 on 6 matching bases. V was pared by 0 bases and J by 7 bases, with 16 bases between. CDR1 SGDLS and CDR2 YYNGEE come from the germline V gene. CDR3 length equals 16 residues.